This T cell receptor beta chain stems from a study of cytomegalovirus exposure and HLA in healthy donors. General study points: The study had only CMV serostatus as immune exposure information. In a later analysis, about 17,000 TCR beta sequences were associated with HLA alleles at 0.05 false discovery rate.

Germline CDR1 MGHRA, CDR2 YSYEKL. V lost 1 base and J lost 3; bases outside the gene matches: 2. This CDR3 is 15 amino acids long. The primer mix had 60 Vbeta and 13 Jbeta primers. The protocol was immunoSEQ multiplex PCR, while the TCRdb copy is restricted to in-frame clones and leaves out a portion. Among 150,000 to 200,000 clones, around 77% were seen once, and the ten largest hold under 2%. This clone has just a few counts. Antigen unknown. V and J are TRBV4-1 and TRBJ2-7; 11 nucleotides match TRBD2. The specimen was PBMCs. The sequence derives from a woman between 25 and 40 years old in good health and CMV-seronegative. This CDR3 reads CASSQVGTSGYEQYF. Here the CDR3 DNA reads TGCGCCAGCAGCCAAGTGGGGACTAGCGGCTACGAGCAGTACTTC.